This T cell receptor (beta chain) was identified during a study of T cells in tuberculosis. Data came from immunoSEQ multiplex PCR; TCRdb stores just in-frame clones and leaves some out. The data contain about 41,000 clones, 95% of them singletons. The CDR3 covers 16 residues. Germline values: CDR1 SGHAT, CDR2 FQNNGV. With 5 bases removed from V and 7 bases from J, the gap between germline ends came to 23 bases. As to this clone: Antigen: not known.

The study, taken as a whole, reports: Active tuberculosis TCR-alpha repertoires lay closer to GMM-specific TCRs than IGRA-negative controls, suggesting clonal expansion.

The specimen sequenced was PBMCs. The chain recombines TRBV11-2 with TRBJ1-1, with TRBD1 as a possible D gene (5 bases). The clonotype originates from a donor between 10 and 29 years old with latent tuberculosis or without tuberculosis infection. For the CDR3, the DNA is TGTGCCAGCAGCCAGAACTCCGGGCCCCCCAGGGTTGAAGCTTTCTTT. This codes for CASSQNSGPPRVEAFF. The full variable domain, rest sourced from reference TRBV11-2 and TRBJ1-1, is EAGVAQSPRYKIIEKRQSVAFWCNPISGHATLYWYQQILGQGPKLLIQFQNNGVVDDSQLPKDRFSAERLKGVDSTLKIQPAKLEDSAVYLCASSQNSGPPRVEAFFGQGTRLTVV.